Described below is a single TCR beta chain sequence and its context. The antigen is unknown. Looked up from germline, CDR1 is LNHDA and CDR2 is SQIVND (reference sequence). This CDR3 is built from 14 residues. The J segment lost 3 bases and the V segment lost 11 bases, leaving 11 bases of the junction unmatched. These data come from a study of cytomegalovirus exposure and HLA in healthy donors. The PCR was carried out with 60 Vbeta primers and 13 Jbeta primers. The assay was immunoSEQ multiplex PCR, and TCRdb's table has in-frame clones only and misses some. The sample has 130,000 or so clones; about 86% are singletons. General study points: In a later analysis, a genetic analysis reported fewer productive-TCR N-insertions in an Asian-associated ancestry cluster than the cohort average.

This sequence originates from a woman between 35 and 50 years old in good health and CMV-seronegative. Sequencing was performed on PBMCs. The chain employs TRBV19 and TRBJ2-3, with 7 bases fitting TRBD1. The CDR3 sequence is CAANRGSSTDTQYF. CDR3 nucleotides: TGTGCCGCGAACAGGGGCTCATCAACAGATACGCAGTATTTT.